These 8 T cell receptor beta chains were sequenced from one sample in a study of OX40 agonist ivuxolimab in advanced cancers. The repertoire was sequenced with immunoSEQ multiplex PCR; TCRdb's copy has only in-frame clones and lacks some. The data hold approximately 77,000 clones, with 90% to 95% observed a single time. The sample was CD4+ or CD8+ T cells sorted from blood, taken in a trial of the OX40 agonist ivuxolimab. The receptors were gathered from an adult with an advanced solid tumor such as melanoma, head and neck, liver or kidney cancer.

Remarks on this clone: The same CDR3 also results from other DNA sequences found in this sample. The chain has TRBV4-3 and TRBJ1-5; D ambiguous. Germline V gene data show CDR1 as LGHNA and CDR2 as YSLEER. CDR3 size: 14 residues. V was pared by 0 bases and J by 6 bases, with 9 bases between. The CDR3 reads CASSQDAGLQPQHF. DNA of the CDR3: TGCGCCAGCAGCCAAGACGCCGGGCTTCAGCCCCAGCATTTT.

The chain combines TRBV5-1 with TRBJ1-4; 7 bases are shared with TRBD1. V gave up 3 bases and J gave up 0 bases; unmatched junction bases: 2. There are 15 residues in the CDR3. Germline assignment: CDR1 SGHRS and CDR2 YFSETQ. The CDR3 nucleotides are TGCGCCAGCAGCTGGACAGGATCAACTAATGAAAAACTGTTTTTT. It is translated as CASSWTGSTNEKLFF.

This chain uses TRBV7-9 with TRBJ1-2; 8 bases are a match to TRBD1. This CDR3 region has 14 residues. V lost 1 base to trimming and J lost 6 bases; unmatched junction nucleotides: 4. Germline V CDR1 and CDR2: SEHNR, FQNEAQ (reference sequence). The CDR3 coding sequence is TGTGCCAGCAGCTTAGTCAGGGGGCGGGATGGCTACACCTTC. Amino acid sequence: CASSLVRGRDGYTF.

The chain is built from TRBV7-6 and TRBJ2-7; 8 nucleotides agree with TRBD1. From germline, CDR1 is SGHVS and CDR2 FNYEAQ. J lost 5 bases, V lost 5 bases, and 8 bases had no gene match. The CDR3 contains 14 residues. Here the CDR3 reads CASSTGTGDHEQYF. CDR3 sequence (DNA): TGTGCCAGCAGCACCGGGACAGGCGACCACGAGCAGTACTTC.

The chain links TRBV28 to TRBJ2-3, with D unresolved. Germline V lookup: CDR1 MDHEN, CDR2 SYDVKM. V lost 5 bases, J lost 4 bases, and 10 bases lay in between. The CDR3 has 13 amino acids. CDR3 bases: TGTGCCAGCAGTCCCCACAGTGCAGATACGCAGTATTTT. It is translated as CASSPHSADTQYF.

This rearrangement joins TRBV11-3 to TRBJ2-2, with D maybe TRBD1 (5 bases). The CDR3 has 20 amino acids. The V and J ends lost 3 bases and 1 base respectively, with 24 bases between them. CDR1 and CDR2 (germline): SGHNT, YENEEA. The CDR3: CASSFSIGRVRYWNTGELFF. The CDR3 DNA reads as TGTGCCAGCAGCTTTTCTATCGGCAGGGTCAGGTATTGGAACACCGGGGAGCTGTTTTTT.

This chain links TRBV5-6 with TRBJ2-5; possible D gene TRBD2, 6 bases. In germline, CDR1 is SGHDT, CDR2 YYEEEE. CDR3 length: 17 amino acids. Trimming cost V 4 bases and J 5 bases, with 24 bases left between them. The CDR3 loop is CASSPGRPSALGETQYF. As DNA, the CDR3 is TGTGCCAGCAGCCCCGGGAGACCTAGCGCACTAGGGGAGACCCAGTACTTC.

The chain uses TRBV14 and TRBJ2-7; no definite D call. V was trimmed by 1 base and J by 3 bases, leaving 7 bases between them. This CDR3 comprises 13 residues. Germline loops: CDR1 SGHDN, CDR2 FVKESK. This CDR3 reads CASSQANYYEQYF. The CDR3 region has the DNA TGTGCCAGCAGCCAAGCAAACTACTACGAGCAGTACTTC.